The 3 T cell receptor beta chains below come from one sample, sequenced in a study of blood T cell repertoires in COVID-19. This table comes from immunoSEQ multiplex PCR, and its TCRdb copy is limited to in-frame clones, with some not included. The sample has roughly 120,000 clones; about three quarters are singletons. The specimen was peripheral blood. Receptors were obtained from a human donor with acute or convalescent COVID-19. The donor label of this sample is uncertain.

This chain connects TRBV6-5 to TRBJ1-5; 10 bases match TRBD1. Trimming at V came to 6 bases and at J to 5 bases, leaving 4 bases not matched to a gene. The CDR3 covers 14 residues. In germline, CDR1 is MNHEY, CDR2 SVGAGI. CDR3 DNA: TGTGCCAGCAGCCCGGGACAGGGGCATCAGCCCCAGCATTTT. Its translation is CASSPGQGHQPQHF.

V gene TRBV4-1 combines with J gene TRBJ2-6, with D perhaps matching TRBD1 (6 bases). Trimming shortened V by 4 bases and J by 1 base, and 11 bases separated the two germline ends. Germline V lookup: CDR1 MGHRA, CDR2 YSYEKL. The CDR3 spans 16 residues. CDR3 residues: CASSPMGASGANVLTF. The CDR3 DNA is TGCGCCAGCAGCCCGATGGGGGCGTCTGGGGCCAACGTCCTGACTTTC.

The rearrangement joins TRBV2 to TRBJ2-3; D remains ambiguous. Trimming removed 7 bases from V and 1 base from J, with 6 bases in between. CDR3 length: 12 residues. The V gene's germline CDR1 is SNHLY and CDR2 FYNNEI. The CDR3 sequence is CASNLRTDTQYF. The CDR3 region has the DNA TGTGCCAGCAATCTTCGCACAGATACGCAGTATTTT.